This T cell receptor (beta chain) was obtained from a study of blood T cell repertoires in COVID-19. The CDR3 covers 13 residues. Trimming cost V 5 bases and J 3 bases, with 10 bases left between them. CDR1 and CDR2 (germline): LGHNA, YSLEER. Original analysis: Cell counts per sample came from amplifying reference gene primers. Using immunoSEQ multiplex PCR, the repertoire was profiled, and TCRdb retains in-frame clones only, with some absent. V and J calls plus clone size are reproduced from that table; the DNA served to infer D and trimming. The sample lists around 110,000 clones, around nine tenths occurring once.

The sequence was obtained from a man aged 40-50 years with acute or convalescent COVID-19. The sequencing input was peripheral blood. The chain employs TRBV4-3 and TRBJ2-5; D is ambiguous. Here the CDR3 DNA reads TGCGCCAGCAGCTCCAGGTCTGAAGAGACCCAGTACTTC. Its translation: CASSSRSEETQYF.